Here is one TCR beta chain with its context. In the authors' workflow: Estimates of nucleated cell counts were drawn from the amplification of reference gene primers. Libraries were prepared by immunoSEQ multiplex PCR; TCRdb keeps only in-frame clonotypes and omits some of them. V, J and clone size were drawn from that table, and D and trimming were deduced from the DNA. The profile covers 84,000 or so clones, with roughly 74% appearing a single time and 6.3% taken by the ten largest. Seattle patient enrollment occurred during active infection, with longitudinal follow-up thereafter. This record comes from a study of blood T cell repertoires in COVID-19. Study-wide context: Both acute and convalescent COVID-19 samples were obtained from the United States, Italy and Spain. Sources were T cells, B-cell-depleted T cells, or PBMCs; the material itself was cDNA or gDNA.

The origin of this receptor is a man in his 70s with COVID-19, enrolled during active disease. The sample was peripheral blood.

CDR3 sequence reads: CASSLDRGSYNEQFF. CDR3 DNA sequence: TGTGCCAGCAGTTTGGACAGGGGTTCCTACAATGAGCAGTTCTTC. This chain joins TRBV6-5 and TRBJ2-1; 9 bases match TRBD1. This CDR3 has 15 amino acids. J was trimmed by 1 base and V by 4 bases; bases with no gene match: 2. The V gene's germline CDR1 is MNHEY and CDR2 SVGAGI.